The 23 T cell receptor beta chains below were found in one sample sequenced in a study of T cell changes during pregnancy in multiple sclerosis. The method was immunoSEQ multiplex PCR; TCRdb's version includes in-frame clones alone and lacks a portion of them. The data contain approximately 57,000 clones, around 93% of them singletons. Material: peripheral blood, obtained after pregnancy. The receptors shown here come from a female donor in good health, enrolled as a control in a pregnancy study.

The gene calls are TRBV28 and TRBJ2-1; D might be TRBD1 (6 bases). Per germline, CDR1 MDHEN and CDR2 SYDVKM. The CDR3 extends over 13 amino acids. Trimming pared 8 bases from V and 10 bases from J, leaving 18 bases between. The CDR3 DNA reads TGTGCCAGCTTGACAGGCCTCAGAACCGAGCAGTTCTTC. Its translation is CASLTGLRTEQFF.

V and J are TRBV18 and TRBJ2-6; TRBD1 aligns across 8 bases. The CDR3 loop spans 18 amino acids. Per the germline V gene, CDR1 is KGHSH and CDR2 is LQKENI. The junction had 13 bases not matched to a gene; V was cut back by 5 bases and J by 4 bases. The CDR3 spells CASSSDREIGAGANVLTF. In nucleotides, the CDR3 is TGTGCCAGCTCATCGGACAGGGAAATAGGAGCCGGGGCCAACGTCCTGACTTTC.

The V gene is TRBV5-4, the J gene TRBJ2-2; 12 bases line up with TRBD2. This CDR3 has 17 residues. Losses at the gene ends were 2 bases for V and 5 bases for J; bases not matched to a gene: 7. Germline assignment: CDR1 SGHNT and CDR2 YYREEE (reference sequence). The CDR3 here is CASSFRSSGRGTGELFF. CDR3 DNA: TGTGCCAGCAGCTTCCGATCTAGCGGGAGGGGAACCGGGGAGCTGTTTTTT.

V and J are TRBV5-1 and TRBJ2-1; weak D call: TRBD1 (5 bases). V was clipped by 1 base and J by 3 bases, with 17 bases between them. The length of the CDR3 is 17 residues. Germline CDR1 SGHRS, CDR2 YFSETQ. In DNA form, the CDR3 reads TGCGCCAGCAGCTTGAGATGGGGCCGAAATTACTACAATGAGCAGTTCTTC. This codes for CASSLRWGRNYYNEQFF.

The genes are TRBV7-6 and TRBJ2-5, with TRBD1 identical over 7 bases. This CDR3 has 14 amino acids. V lost 5 bases to trimming and J lost 1 base; unmatched junction nucleotides: 4. Looked up from germline, CDR1 is SGHVS and CDR2 is FNYEAQ. The CDR3, as DNA: TGTGCCAGCAGCCGGGACAGCATCCAAGAGACCCAGTACTTC. Translation: CASSRDSIQETQYF.

The rearrangement joins TRBV7-3 to TRBJ2-5; D is perhaps TRBD1 (6 bases). The germline V gene has CDR1 SGHTA and CDR2 FQGTGA. The CDR3 is 13 residues long. Between the trimmed V and J ends, which lost 4 bases and 5 bases, there was a span of 11 bases. The CDR3 region is CASSSQGSETQYF. The CDR3 coding sequence is TGTGCCAGCAGCTCCCAGGGGAGTGAGACCCAGTACTTC.

V and J are TRBV5-6 and TRBJ2-5; D may be TRBD1 (6 bases). Trimming took 0 bases from V and 4 from J, leaving 7 bases between them. Per germline, CDR1 SGHDT and CDR2 YYEEEE. The CDR3 loop spans 13 amino acids. CDR3 bases: TGTGCCAGCAGCTTGGGCAGGGGAGAGACCCAGTACTTC. Its protein product is CASSLGRGETQYF.

This chain uses TRBV28 with TRBJ1-1, with a weak D call TRBD1 (6 bases). CDR1 is MDHEN, CDR2 SYDVKM, per germline. V was pared by 5 bases and J by 2 bases, with 15 bases between. CDR3 size: 15 residues. CDR3 DNA: TGTGCCAGCAGTCCGAAACGGACAGAAAACACTGAAGCTTTCTTT. Amino acids: CASSPKRTENTEAFF.

V usage is TRBV13 and J usage is TRBJ1-4; maybe TRBD1 (6 bases). The CDR3 runs to 14 residues. Trimming took off 3 bases at V and 7 bases at J, with 12 bases between the two ends. Germline loops: CDR1 PRHDT, CDR2 FYEKMQ (reference sequence). The CDR3 DNA is TGTGCCAGCAGCTTTAACAGGGCGACTGAAAAACTGTTTTTT. Protein product: CASSFNRATEKLFF. The variable domain in full, completed from reference TRBV13 and TRBJ1-4, reads AAGVIQSPRHLIKEKRETATLKCYPIPRHDTVYWYQQGPGQDPQFLISFYEKMQSDKGSIPDRFSAQQFSDYHSELNMSSLELGDSALYFCASSFNRATEKLFFGSGTQLSVL.

In DNA form, the CDR3 reads TGTGCCAGCTCTGGGACAGGCTATGGCTACACCTTC. This encodes CASSGTGYGYTF. The rearrangement joins TRBV5-4 to TRBJ1-2; TRBD1 matches at 8 bases. V lost 7 bases, J lost 4 bases, and 3 bases stayed unmatched. Germline values: CDR1 SGHNT, CDR2 YYREEE (reference sequence). The CDR3 loop spans 12 amino acids. Using reference TRBV5-4 and TRBJ1-2 for the parts outside the CDR3, the full variable domain is ETGVTQSPTHLIKTRGQQVTLRCSSQSGHNTVSWYQQALGQGPQFIFQYYREEENGRGNFPPRFSGLQFPNYSSELNVNALELDDSALYLCASSGTGYGYTFGSGTRLTVV.

As to this clone: One base away lies a much larger clone, so this may be a sequencing read error. The V and J genes are TRBV6-1 and TRBJ2-7; 13 nucleotides agree with TRBD2. There are 12 residues in the CDR3. Germline lookup yields CDR1 MNHNS and CDR2 SASEGT. The CDR3 reads CVRGLAGDEQYF. CDR3 sequence (DNA): TGTGTCCGAGGACTAGCGGGAGACGAGCAGTACTTC.

This chain connects TRBV28 to TRBJ2-7, with D uncertain. The CDR3 is made up of 16 amino acids. CDR1 is MDHEN and CDR2 is SYDVKM in the germline V gene. The V and J ends lost 2 bases and 0 bases respectively, with 14 bases between them. The CDR3 loop is CASSLTQTQVSYEQYF. CDR3 coding DNA: TGTGCCAGCAGTTTAACCCAAACTCAGGTCTCCTACGAGCAGTACTTC.

V and J are TRBV7-2 and TRBJ1-2; D is unresolved. Trimming pared 0 bases from V and 4 bases from J, leaving 12 bases between. From germline, CDR1 is SGHTA and CDR2 FQGNSA. There are 15 residues in the CDR3. The CDR3, as DNA: TGTGCCAGCAGCTTAGCGTTAGTCGAGGGCTATGGCTACACCTTC. Its protein is CASSLALVEGYGYTF.

This rearrangement joins TRBV5-1 to TRBJ2-1; tentatively, D is TRBD1 (7 bases). CDR1 and CDR2 from the germline V gene are SGHRS and YFSETQ. The CDR3 length is 14 residues. V lost 9 bases to trimming and J lost 5 bases, with 18 bases between them. The CDR3 spells CATGRRGRHNEQFF. The CDR3 nucleotides are TGCGCCACGGGGAGGAGGGGGCGACACAATGAGCAGTTCTTC.

The chain joins TRBV18 to TRBJ1-2, with TRBD1 identical over 7 bases. Per the germline V gene, CDR1 is KGHSH and CDR2 is LQKENI. The V and J ends lost 4 bases and 3 bases, in that order; junction bases with no gene match: 5. The CDR3 totals 14 residues. The CDR3 loop is CASSRLDRDYGYTF. The CDR3 nucleotides are TGTGCCAGCTCACGACTAGACAGGGACTATGGCTACACCTTC.

The V and J genes are TRBV4-1 and TRBJ2-3; 9 bases are shared with TRBD2. Germline loops: CDR1 MGHRA, CDR2 YSYEKL. The CDR3 is made up of 16 amino acids. V lost 1 base to trimming and J lost 2 bases; unmatched junction nucleotides: 4. CDR3 region: CASSQVLAGTTDTQYF. As DNA, the CDR3 is TGCGCCAGCAGCCAAGTCCTAGCGGGAACCACAGATACGCAGTATTTT.

This rearrangement joins TRBV6-6 to TRBJ2-1; D not certain. From germline, CDR1 is MNHNY and CDR2 SVGAGI (reference sequence). V dropped 2 bases and J dropped 7 bases, with 9 bases sitting between them. CDR3 length: 13 residues. The CDR3 region is CASSYRWPNEQFF. Here the CDR3 DNA reads TGTGCCAGCAGTTACCGATGGCCAAATGAGCAGTTCTTC.

The V call is TRBV1, the J call TRBJ2-7; the tabulated D call, TRBD1, remains unverified against the DNA. TRBV1 is given as a pseudogene. The CDR3 spans 16 residues. The CDR3 region has the DNA TGCACCAGCAGCCAAGATAGTGCAGGGGGAGCCTACGAGCAGTACTTC. Amino acid sequence: CTSSQDSAGGAYEQYF.

This chain connects TRBV6-6 to TRBJ2-7; 14 bases are a match to TRBD2. Germline V gene data show CDR1 as MNHNY and CDR2 as SVGAGI (reference sequence). The CDR3 consists of 16 residues. V lost 2 bases, J lost 0 bases, and 0 bases stayed unmatched. As DNA, the CDR3 is TGTGCCAGCAGTTACGGGACTAGCGGGGGCTCCTACGAGCAGTACTTC. Protein product: CASSYGTSGGSYEQYF.

The count of this clone is one. The V call is TRBV18, the J call TRBJ2-7; tentative D call: TRBD2 (6 bases). The V and J ends lost 6 bases and 2 bases respectively, with 14 bases between them. CDR1 is KGHSH and CDR2 is LQKENI in the germline V gene. The CDR3 length is 14 residues. In DNA form, the CDR3 reads TGTGCCAGCTCCACGCGGGACGGAGCCTACGAGCAGTACTTC. This sequence encodes CASSTRDGAYEQYF.

This clone was seen just once. The chain employs TRBV10-3 and TRBJ1-2; 9 nucleotides line up with TRBD1. CDR1 ENHRY and CDR2 SYGVKD come from the germline V gene. V shed 7 bases and J 2 bases; nucleotides not matched to a gene: 11. CDR3 length: 16 amino acids. CDR3 loop: CAITGGTGGPNYGYTF. Here the CDR3 DNA reads TGTGCCATCACGGGAGGAACAGGGGGCCCCAACTATGGCTACACCTTC.

The V and J genes are TRBV5-6 and TRBJ2-7, with D unclear. Trimming shortened V by 6 bases and J by 11 bases, and 6 bases separated the two germline ends. The CDR3 loop spans 8 amino acids. From germline, CDR1 is SGHDT and CDR2 YYEEEE. CDR3 sequence (DNA): TGTGCCAGCACCCTAAAGTACTTC. Protein product: CASTLKYF.

This clone was recorded only once. The chain links TRBV19 to TRBJ2-3; D gene uncertain. Germline V CDR1 and CDR2: LNHDA, SQIVND (reference sequence). V lost 3 bases and J 2 bases, leaving 12 bases between the germline ends. This CDR3 contains 15 residues. The CDR3 nucleotides read TGTGCCAGTAGTATGGGTAGCTGGAACACAGATACGCAGTATTTT. Translating it yields CASSMGSWNTDTQYF.